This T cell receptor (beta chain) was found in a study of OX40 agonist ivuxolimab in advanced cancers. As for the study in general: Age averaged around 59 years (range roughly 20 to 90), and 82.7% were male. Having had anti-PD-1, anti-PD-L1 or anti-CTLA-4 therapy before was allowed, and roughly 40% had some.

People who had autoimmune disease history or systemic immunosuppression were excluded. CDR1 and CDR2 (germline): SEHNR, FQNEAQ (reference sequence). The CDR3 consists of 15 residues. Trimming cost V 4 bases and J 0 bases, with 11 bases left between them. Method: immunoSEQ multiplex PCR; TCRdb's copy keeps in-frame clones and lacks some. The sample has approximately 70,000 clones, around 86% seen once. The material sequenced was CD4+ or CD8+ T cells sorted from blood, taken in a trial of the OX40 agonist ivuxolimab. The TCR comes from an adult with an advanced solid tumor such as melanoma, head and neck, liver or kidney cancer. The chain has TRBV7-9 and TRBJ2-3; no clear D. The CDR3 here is CASSYWAASTDTQYF. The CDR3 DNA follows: TGTGCCAGCAGCTATTGGGCCGCTAGCACAGATACGCAGTATTTT. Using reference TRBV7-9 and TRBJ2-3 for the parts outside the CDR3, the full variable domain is DTGVSQNPRHKITKRGQNVTFRCDPISEHNRLYWYRQTLGQGPEFLTYFQNEAQLEKSRLLSDRFSAERPKGSFSTLEIQRTEQGDSAMYLCASSYWAASTDTQYFGPGTRLTVL.